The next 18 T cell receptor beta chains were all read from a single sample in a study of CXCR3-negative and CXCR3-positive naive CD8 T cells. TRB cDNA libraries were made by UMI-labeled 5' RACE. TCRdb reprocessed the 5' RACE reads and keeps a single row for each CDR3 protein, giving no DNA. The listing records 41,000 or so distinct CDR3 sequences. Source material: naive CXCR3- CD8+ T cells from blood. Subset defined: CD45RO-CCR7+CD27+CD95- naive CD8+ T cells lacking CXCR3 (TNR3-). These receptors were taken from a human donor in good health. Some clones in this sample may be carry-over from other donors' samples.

The CDR3 sequence: CASSLISSYNEQFF. V usage is TRBV12-3 or TRBV12-4 and J usage is TRBJ2-1. The CDR3 is 14 amino acids.

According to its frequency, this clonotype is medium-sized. The CDR3 is CASRGTATSDTQYF. The gene calls are TRBV28 and TRBJ2-3; the D call from TCRdb, TRBD1, cannot be confirmed without DNA. Germline values: CDR1 MDHEN, CDR2 SYDVKM. The CDR3 loop spans 14 amino acids.

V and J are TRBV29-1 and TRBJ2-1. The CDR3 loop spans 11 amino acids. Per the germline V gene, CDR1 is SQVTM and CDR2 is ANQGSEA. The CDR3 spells CSVLVDNEQFF.

Here the CDR3 reads CSAPDTNTDTQYF. The chain couples TRBV29-1 to TRBJ2-3; TCRdb returns TRBD1, unconfirmable since there is no DNA. CDR3 length: 13 residues. CDR1 SQVTM and CDR2 ANQGSEA come from the germline V gene.

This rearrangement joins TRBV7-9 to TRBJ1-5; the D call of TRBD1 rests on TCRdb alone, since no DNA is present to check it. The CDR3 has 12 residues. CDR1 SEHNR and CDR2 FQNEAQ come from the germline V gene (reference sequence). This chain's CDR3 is CASSAGIQPQHF.

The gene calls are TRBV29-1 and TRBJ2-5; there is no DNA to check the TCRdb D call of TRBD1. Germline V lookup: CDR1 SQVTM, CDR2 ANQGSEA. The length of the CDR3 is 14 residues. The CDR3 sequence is CSVSERGLIETQYF.

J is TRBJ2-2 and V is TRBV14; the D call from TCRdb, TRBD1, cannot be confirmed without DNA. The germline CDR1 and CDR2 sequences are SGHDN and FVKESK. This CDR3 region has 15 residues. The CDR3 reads CASSLYWDRDGELFF.

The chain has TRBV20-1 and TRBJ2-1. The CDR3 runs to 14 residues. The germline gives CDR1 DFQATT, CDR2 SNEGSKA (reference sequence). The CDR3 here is CSARLGSSYNEQFF.

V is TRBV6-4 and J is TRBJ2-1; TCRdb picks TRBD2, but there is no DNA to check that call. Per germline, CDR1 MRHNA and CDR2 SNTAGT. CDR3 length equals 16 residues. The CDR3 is CASSDSGRATSNEQFF.

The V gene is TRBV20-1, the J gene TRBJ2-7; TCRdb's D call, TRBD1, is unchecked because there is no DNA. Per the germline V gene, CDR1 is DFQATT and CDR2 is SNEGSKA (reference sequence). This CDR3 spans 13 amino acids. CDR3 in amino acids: CSVPRTEFYEQYF.

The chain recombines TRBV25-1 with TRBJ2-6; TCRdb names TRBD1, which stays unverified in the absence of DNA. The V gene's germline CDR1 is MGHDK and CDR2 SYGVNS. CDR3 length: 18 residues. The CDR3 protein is CASSEAPKGSSGANVLTF.

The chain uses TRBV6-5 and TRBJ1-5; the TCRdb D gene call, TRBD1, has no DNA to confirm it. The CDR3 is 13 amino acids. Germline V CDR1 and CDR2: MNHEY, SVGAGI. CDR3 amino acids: CASSWGLGQPQHF.

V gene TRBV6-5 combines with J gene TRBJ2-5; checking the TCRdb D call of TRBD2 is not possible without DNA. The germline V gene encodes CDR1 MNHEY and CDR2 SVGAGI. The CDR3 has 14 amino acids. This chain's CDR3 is CASRPGTNQETQYF.

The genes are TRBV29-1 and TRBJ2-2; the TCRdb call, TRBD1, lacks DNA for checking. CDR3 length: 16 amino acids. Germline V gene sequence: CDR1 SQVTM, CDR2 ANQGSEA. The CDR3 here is CSVAPGQGIGVGELFF.

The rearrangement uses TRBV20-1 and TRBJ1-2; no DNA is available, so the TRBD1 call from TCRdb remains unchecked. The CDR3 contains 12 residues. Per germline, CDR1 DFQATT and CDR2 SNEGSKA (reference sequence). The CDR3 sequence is CSATEGGLGYTF.

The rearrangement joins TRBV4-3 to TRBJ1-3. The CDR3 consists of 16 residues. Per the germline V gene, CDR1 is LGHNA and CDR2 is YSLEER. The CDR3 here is CASSQDLNSSGNTIYF.

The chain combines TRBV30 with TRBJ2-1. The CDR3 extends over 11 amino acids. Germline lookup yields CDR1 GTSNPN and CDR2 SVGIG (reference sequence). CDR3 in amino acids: CAWSVLNEQFF.

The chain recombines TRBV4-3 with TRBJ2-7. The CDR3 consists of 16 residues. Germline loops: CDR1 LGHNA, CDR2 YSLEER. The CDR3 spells CASSQDRFQGPYEQYF.